This paragraph covers one T cell receptor (beta chain) sequence. This sample was taken from a study of Graves' ophthalmopathy and Graves' hyperthyroidism. Clinical symptoms, serum thyroxine, TRAb, thyroid ultrasound and orbital computed tomography formed the basis of diagnosis. The TCR beta CDR3 regions underwent amplification from RNA transcripts. HTBI primers were employed in first-round RT-PCR, then a second-round multiplex PCR followed. TCRdb used MiXCR to reprocess the multiplex PCR reads, holding one entry per CDR3 protein. Counted here are 600,000 to 700,000 distinct CDR3 sequences, just over 40% occurring once; the ten biggest clones make up about 3.3%. V was trimmed by 0 bases and J by 6 bases, leaving 12 bases between them. This CDR3 has 15 amino acids. The germline CDR1 and CDR2 sequences are KGHDR and SFDVKD.

J is TRBJ2-3 and V is TRBV24-1; D uncertain. The TCR was taken from an adult man with Graves' ophthalmopathy. The sequenced sample was peripheral blood. The CDR3 spells CATSDLDFGPDTQYF. CDR3 sequence (DNA): TGTGCCACCAGTGATTTGGATTTCGGGCCCGATACGCAGTATTTT.